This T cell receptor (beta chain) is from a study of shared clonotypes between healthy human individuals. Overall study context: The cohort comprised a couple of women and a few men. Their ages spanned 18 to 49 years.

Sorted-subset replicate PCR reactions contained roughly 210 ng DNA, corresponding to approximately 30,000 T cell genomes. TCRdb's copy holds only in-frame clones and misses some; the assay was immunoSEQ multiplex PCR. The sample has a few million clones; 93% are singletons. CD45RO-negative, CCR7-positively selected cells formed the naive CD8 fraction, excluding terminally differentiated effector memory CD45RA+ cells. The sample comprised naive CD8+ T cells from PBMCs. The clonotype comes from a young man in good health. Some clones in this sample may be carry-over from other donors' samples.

In nucleotides, the CDR3 is TGTGCCAGTAGCTCTCCGCGACAGGGGAGACGGGATGGCTACACCTTC. Translated: CASSSPRQGRRDGYTF. The chain recombines TRBV19 with TRBJ1-2; 8 bases agree with TRBD1. The CDR3 spans 16 residues. The trim removed 6 bases at V and 6 bases at J, leaving 15 bases unmatched. Per germline, CDR1 LNHDA and CDR2 SQIVND (reference sequence).